The rows below give T cell receptor beta chains drawn from one sample of a study of blood T cell repertoires in COVID-19. Profiling relied on immunoSEQ multiplex PCR, and the TCRdb table lists in-frame clones only, not all of them. The sample includes 120,000 to 150,000 clones, almost 85% of them seen just once. Material for sequencing was PBMCs or T cells enriched from blood (not recorded which). The receptor set was obtained from a man aged 40-50 years with acute COVID-19. Each CDR3 is given with its conserved first and last residue. Fields, in order: V gene, D gene, J gene, clone size, CDR3 DNA, CDR3 protein. The D gene is left open where the match is weak. Only some rows state a clone size, as once, few, many or a class for expanded clones.

V: TRBV14
D: TRBD1
J: TRBJ2-7
size: -
DNA: TGTGCCAGCAGCCACTGGACAGGGTACGAGCAGTACTTC
CDR3: CASSHWTGYEQYF

V: TRBV29-1
D: TRBD1
J: TRBJ1-2
size: few
DNA: TGCAGCGTTCGGACAGGGGTGGTTGGCTACACCTTC
CDR3: CSVRTGVVGYTF

V: TRBV7-6
D: -
J: TRBJ2-7
size: -
DNA: TGTGCCAGCAGCTCTCAGGGGGGCGACGAGCAGTACTTC
CDR3: CASSSQGGDEQYF

V: TRBV6-6
D: -
J: TRBJ2-1
size: -
DNA: TGTGCCAGCAGTCACCTCCAGGACAGGGAGGGCAATGAGCAGTTCTTC
CDR3: CASSHLQDREGNEQFF

V: TRBV24-1
D: -
J: TRBJ2-3
size: -
DNA: TGTGCCACCAGTGATCCCCTGACAGATACGCAGTATTTT
CDR3: CATSDPLTDTQYF

V: TRBV28
D: -
J: TRBJ1-3
size: -
DNA: TGTGCCAGCTCCCCTCCGGGGAAAAACACCATATATTTT
CDR3: CASSPPGKNTIYF

V: TRBV4-1
D: TRBD1
J: TRBJ2-1
size: -
DNA: TGCGCCAGCAGCCAGATATATTTTAGGACAGGGGCGGTCGAGCAGTTCTTC
CDR3: CASSQIYFRTGAVEQFF

V: TRBV11-3
D: TRBD1
J: TRBJ2-2
size: -
DNA: TGTGCCAGCAGCTTAAGGACAGGGAACACCGGGGAGCTGTTTTTT
CDR3: CASSLRTGNTGELFF

V: TRBV24-1
D: -
J: TRBJ1-1
size: -
DNA: TGTGCCACCATCCCCATCAGGGGACCTAGAATGGGCACTGAAGCTTTCTTT
CDR3: CATIPIRGPRMGTEAFF

V: TRBV12-2
D: -
J: TRBJ2-1
size: -
DNA: TGTGCAAGTCGCTTAGCTCACGGGTTTACGTCTGGGACAGGGGCTCCCAATGAGCAGTTCTTC
CDR3: CASRLAHGFTSGTGAPNEQFF

V: TRBV5-1
D: -
J: TRBJ2-3
size: -
DNA: TGCGCCAGCAGCTTAGATCAGGGAACAGATACGCAGTATTTT
CDR3: CASSLDQGTDTQYF

V: TRBV30
D: -
J: TRBJ1-2
size: -
DNA: TGTGCCTGGCGTTTAGTGCGGGGGCTGGGGGGCTACACCTTC
CDR3: CAWRLVRGLGGYTF

V: TRBV27
D: TRBD1
J: TRBJ2-1
size: -
DNA: TGTGCCAGCAGTTTTCACGATCCTACAGGGGGCAATGAGCAGTTCTTC
CDR3: CASSFHDPTGGNEQFF

V: TRBV7-9
D: -
J: TRBJ1-4
size: -
DNA: TGTGCCAGCAGCTGGAGCAATGAAAAACTGTTTTTT
CDR3: CASSWSNEKLFF

V: TRBV28
D: TRBD1
J: TRBJ1-5
size: -
DNA: TGTGCCAGCAATAGGGACAGGGAAAATCCATTCAGCAATCAGCCCCAGCATTTT
CDR3: CASNRDRENPFSNQPQHF

V: TRBV6-5
D: TRBD1
J: TRBJ2-7
size: -
DNA: TGTGCCAGCAGTTACCTCGGGACAGATCAAACCTACGAGCAGTACTTC
CDR3: CASSYLGTDQTYEQYF

V: TRBV19
D: -
J: TRBJ2-2
size: -
DNA: TGTGCCACCCGGAGGGAGGAAAGCCGAACAACCGGGGAGCTGTTTTTT
CDR3: CATRREESRTTGELFF

V: TRBV2
D: -
J: TRBJ2-1
size: -
DNA: TGTGCCAGCAGTGAAGGGGGCCCCTTAGAGCAGTTCTTC
CDR3: CASSEGGPLEQFF

V: TRBV3-1/TRBV3-2
D: TRBD2
J: TRBJ2-1
size: -
DNA: TGTGCCAGCAGCCAAGACAGTGGCCTAGCGGGAGGGAATGAGCAGTTCTTC
CDR3: CASSQDSGLAGGNEQFF

V: TRBV4-3
D: TRBD1
J: TRBJ1-2
size: many
DNA: TGCGCCAGCAGCCAAGATGGAGGGGGCAGTGCCTACACCTTC
CDR3: CASSQDGGGSAYTF

V: TRBV5-6
D: -
J: TRBJ2-7
size: -
DNA: TGTGCCAGCAGCTTGGTTGGCAGTTCCTCCTACGAGCAGTACTTC
CDR3: CASSLVGSSSYEQYF

V: TRBV5-1
D: -
J: TRBJ2-5
size: -
DNA: TGCGCCAGCAGCTTGGTCCCCAAAATCCAAGAGACCCAGTACTTC
CDR3: CASSLVPKIQETQYF

V: TRBV6-6
D: TRBD1
J: TRBJ2-7
size: -
DNA: TGTGCCAGCAGTGGTTCCGGGACAGGGTCCTACGAGCAGTACTTC
CDR3: CASSGSGTGSYEQYF

V: TRBV29-1
D: TRBD2
J: TRBJ2-7
size: -
DNA: TGCAGCGTTGAAGAGCGGTCTAGCGGGGCCTACGAGCAGTACTTC
CDR3: CSVEERSSGAYEQYF

V: TRBV24-1
D: TRBD2
J: TRBJ2-3
size: -
DNA: TGTGCCACCAGTGACCCCGGGACTAGCGGGAGACAAGATACGCAGTATTTT
CDR3: CATSDPGTSGRQDTQYF

V: TRBV30
D: TRBD2
J: TRBJ2-7
size: -
DNA: TGTGCCTTGGGGGCGGGGGGTCTCGAGCAGTACTTC
CDR3: CALGAGGLEQYF

V: TRBV30
D: TRBD2
J: TRBJ2-4
size: -
DNA: TGTGCCTGGAGTCAGACCTTAGCGGGAGAGGGCATTCAGTACTTC
CDR3: CAWSQTLAGEGIQYF

V: TRBV18
D: TRBD2
J: TRBJ2-7
size: few
DNA: TGTGCCAGCTCATCCGGGACTAGCGGCACCTACGAGCAGTACTTC
CDR3: CASSSGTSGTYEQYF

V: TRBV7-9
D: TRBD1
J: TRBJ2-5
size: -
DNA: TGTGCCAGCAGCCTTTGGACCAGGACAGGACAAGAGACCCAGTACTTC
CDR3: CASSLWTRTGQETQYF

V: TRBV7-9
D: TRBD2
J: TRBJ2-3
size: -
DNA: TGTGCCAGCAGCTTGGAGCGGGGGGGCACAGATACGCAGTATTTT
CDR3: CASSLERGGTDTQYF

V: TRBV28
D: -
J: TRBJ2-1
size: -
DNA: TGTGCCAGCAGTTTAAGGAGGGATGAGCAGTTCTTC
CDR3: CASSLRRDEQFF

V: TRBV30
D: -
J: TRBJ1-2
size: once
DNA: TGTGCCTGGAGTCCCCCTTCCTATGGCTACACCTTC
CDR3: CAWSPPSYGYTF

V: TRBV5-1
D: -
J: TRBJ1-3
size: -
DNA: TGCGCCAGCAGCGACCGGGTTAGCTCTGGAAACACCATATATTTT
CDR3: CASSDRVSSGNTIYF

V: TRBV19
D: -
J: TRBJ1-6
size: once
DNA: TGTGCCAGTAGTATAGACGCTCCGGCTGGGACACTTAGCTCCTATAATTCACCCCTCCACTTT
CDR3: CASSIDAPAGTLSSYNSPLHF

V: TRBV28
D: TRBD2
J: TRBJ2-7
size: -
DNA: TGTGCCAGCAGTTTTGACTTGGCGGGAGTCCCCTACGAGCAGTACTTC
CDR3: CASSFDLAGVPYEQYF

V: TRBV2
D: -
J: TRBJ1-1
size: few
DNA: TGTGCCGAGGGCGGGATGCAGAACACTGAAGCTTTCTTT
CDR3: CAEGGMQNTEAFF

V: TRBV7-9
D: -
J: TRBJ2-2
size: -
DNA: TGTGCCAGCAGCTCCACCTACGTGGGGGAGCTGTTTTTT
CDR3: CASSSTYVGELFF

V: TRBV10-2
D: -
J: TRBJ2-7
size: -
DNA: TGCGCCAGCACGGCACTAACCTACGAGCAGTACTTC
CDR3: CASTALTYEQYF

V: TRBV2
D: -
J: TRBJ2-7
size: -
DNA: TGTGCCAGCAGTGAAGCGGGACACAAGTACTTC
CDR3: CASSEAGHKYF

V: TRBV28
D: TRBD2
J: TRBJ2-1
size: -
DNA: TGTGCCAGCAGTCCTCCGGGACTAGCGGGCAATGAGCAGTTCTTC
CDR3: CASSPPGLAGNEQFF

V: TRBV5-6
D: TRBD1
J: TRBJ1-6
size: -
DNA: TGTGCCAGCAGCCTCCGGGACAGGAGCTCCTATAATTCACCCCTCCACTTT
CDR3: CASSLRDRSSYNSPLHF

V: TRBV5-1
D: -
J: TRBJ1-4
size: -
DNA: TGCGCCAGCTGCCCCCAGGGAGGGAATGAAAAACTGTTTTTT
CDR3: CASCPQGGNEKLFF

V: TRBV4-3
D: -
J: TRBJ1-2
size: -
DNA: TGCGCCAGCAGCCAAGATTCAGGGGTAGGGTACAATGGCTACACCTTC
CDR3: CASSQDSGVGYNGYTF

V: TRBV15
D: TRBD2
J: TRBJ2-2
size: -
DNA: TGTGCCACCAGCAACACCGGGACTAGAAGGGGGGAGCTGTTTTTT
CDR3: CATSNTGTRRGELFF

V: TRBV4-2
D: TRBD1
J: TRBJ2-3
size: -
DNA: TGTGCCAGCAGCCAATACGACAGGGAAGTTACGCAGTATTTT
CDR3: CASSQYDREVTQYF

V: TRBV25-1
D: TRBD2
J: TRBJ2-1
size: -
DNA: TGTGCCAGCAGTTTAGCGGGAGGGCCCAATGAGCAGTTCTTC
CDR3: CASSLAGGPNEQFF

V: TRBV5-6
D: TRBD2
J: TRBJ2-2
size: -
DNA: TGTGCCAGCACCCTCCGGGGAGGGACGAATTCCGGGGAGCTGTTTTTT
CDR3: CASTLRGGTNSGELFF

V: TRBV24-1
D: -
J: TRBJ2-1
size: -
DNA: TGTGCCACCAGTGATCAAGGACAGTACAATGAGCAGTTCTTC
CDR3: CATSDQGQYNEQFF

V: TRBV13
D: -
J: TRBJ2-1
size: -
DNA: TGTGCCAGCAGCCTGGCAAAGAATGAGCAGTTCTTC
CDR3: CASSLAKNEQFF

V: TRBV7-6
D: -
J: TRBJ2-2
size: -
DNA: TGTGCCTTCGGGGAGACCGGGGAGCTGTTTTTT
CDR3: CAFGETGELFF

V: TRBV5-4
D: TRBD1
J: TRBJ2-1
size: -
DNA: TGTGCCAGCAGCTTTGACAGGGGTGCTTACAATGAGCAGTTCTTC
CDR3: CASSFDRGAYNEQFF

V: TRBV27
D: -
J: TRBJ1-5
size: -
DNA: TGTGCCAGCAGTTTGTCGTTCGATCAGCCCCAGCATTTT
CDR3: CASSLSFDQPQHF

V: TRBV6-1
D: TRBD2
J: TRBJ2-3
size: -
DNA: TGTGCCAGCAGTGAGACAACTAGCGGGGGGCTACGAGGAGATACGCAGTATTTT
CDR3: CASSETTSGGLRGDTQYF

V: TRBV7-9
D: -
J: TRBJ2-7
size: -
DNA: TGTGCCAGCAGCTTAGCCGACACGGGGATCTACGAGCAGTACTTC
CDR3: CASSLADTGIYEQYF

V: TRBV11-3
D: TRBD2
J: TRBJ2-1
size: -
DNA: TGTGCCAGCAGCCAGACTCGTTACCCAGCGGGAGGGAATTACAATGAGCAGTTCTTC
CDR3: CASSQTRYPAGGNYNEQFF

V: TRBV6-1
D: TRBD2
J: TRBJ2-3
size: -
DNA: TGTGCCAGCAGTGAAGCTCTAGCGGGGGGGTCAGATACGCAGTATTTT
CDR3: CASSEALAGGSDTQYF

V: TRBV4-2
D: -
J: TRBJ1-1
size: -
DNA: TGTGCCAGCAGCCTTCAAGGGGGGGACACTGAAGCTTTCTTT
CDR3: CASSLQGGDTEAFF

V: TRBV2
D: TRBD2
J: TRBJ2-7
size: -
DNA: TGTGCCAGCAGTGAAGGGTTGGGGGGGTCCTCCTACGAGCAGTACTTC
CDR3: CASSEGLGGSSYEQYF